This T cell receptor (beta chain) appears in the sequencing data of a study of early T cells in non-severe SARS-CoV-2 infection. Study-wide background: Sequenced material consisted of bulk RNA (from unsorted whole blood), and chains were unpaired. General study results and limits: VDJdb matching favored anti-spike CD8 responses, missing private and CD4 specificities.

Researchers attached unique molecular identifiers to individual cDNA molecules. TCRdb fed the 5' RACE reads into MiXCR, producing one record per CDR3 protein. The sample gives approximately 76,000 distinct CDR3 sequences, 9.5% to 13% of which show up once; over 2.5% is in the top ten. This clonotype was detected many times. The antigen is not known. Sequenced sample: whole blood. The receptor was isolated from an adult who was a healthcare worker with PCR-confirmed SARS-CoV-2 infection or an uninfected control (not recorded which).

CDR3 in amino acids: CASSPPTGNTEAFF. In nucleotides, the CDR3 is TGTGCCAGCAGCCCACCGACAGGGAACACTGAAGCTTTCTTT. The chain links TRBV6-5 to TRBJ1-1, with D possibly matching TRBD1 (6 bases). V dropped 6 bases and J dropped 1 base, with 12 bases sitting between them. Germline CDR1 and CDR2: MNHEY and SVGAGI. The CDR3 totals 14 residues.